This TCR beta chain came from a study of blood T cells in healthy people across ages. This clonotype was counted only a few times. Antigen specificity is unknown. V gave up 5 bases and J gave up 10 bases; unmatched junction bases: 9. Per germline, CDR1 MDHEN and CDR2 SYDVKM. The CDR3 sequence is 15 residues long. Through a sample-barcoded 5' primer and a J-beta primer mix, a second PCR was run for roughly 7 to 12 cycles. Each CDR3 protein gets one entry after TCRdb re-called the 5' RACE reads with MiXCR. The sample lists approximately 1.5 million distinct CDR3 sequences; about 32% were seen once. Study-level points and caveats: The fall in TCR beta diversity per million T cells was roughly linear with age. Observed TCR beta diversity showed a strong correlation with the percentage of naive T cells as measured by flow cytometry.

The rearrangement uses TRBV28 and TRBJ2-1, with 12 bases identical to TRBD2. The TCR comes from a woman in her twenties or thirties in good health. Sequencing was performed on blood. The DNA of the CDR3 is TGTGCCAGCAGTGAGGGACTAGCGGGTCGGAAGGAGCAGTTCTTC. The encoded protein is CASSEGLAGRKEQFF.